The clone carrying this TCR beta chain was seen at least ten times. The CDR3 has 14 amino acids. Trimming cost V 2 bases and J 6 bases, with 11 bases left between them. Germline assignment: CDR1 SGHRS and CDR2 YFSETQ. This sample stems from a study of patients and donors after allogeneic stem cell transplantation. TCRdb passed the RT-PCR reads through MiXCR, listing each CDR3 protein once. The repertoire holds about 57,000 distinct CDR3 sequences, with 13% as singletons. V is TRBV5-1 and J is TRBJ1-4; TRBD1 might be the D (5 bases). Specimen: blood, either unsorted or a sorted T cell fraction (not recorded which). The sequence was obtained from a human donor who was either an allogeneic HSCT recipient or a stem cell or donor lymphocyte infusion donor (not recorded which). It is not recorded whose cells these are; they may come from a transplant donor. The CDR3: CASSFQGRDEKLFF. The CDR3 DNA is TGCGCCAGCAGCTTTCAGGGACGGGATGAAAAACTGTTTTTT.